This TCR beta chain was found in a study of shared clonotypes between healthy human individuals. Notes on the study in general: Collection of samples was limited to blood; tissue repertoires likely differ. Naive subsets generally exceeded memory subsets in estimated richness. In contrast to clonotypes shared by all four donors, non-shared clonotypes had lower generation probabilities.

The CDR3 runs to 16 residues. V lost 6 bases, J lost 3 bases, and 8 bases stayed unmatched. Germline V gives CDR1 LNHDA, CDR2 SQIVND (reference sequence). As for this clone: Its specificity is unknown.

The authors split each subset's genomic DNA evenly across several immunoSEQ plates. Sequencing used immunoSEQ multiplex PCR; TCRdb keeps in-frame clones, though not all of them. The data contain hundreds of thousands of clones, around 74% of them singletons. What was sequenced was memory CD4+ T cells sorted from blood. As for subset: CD45RA-negative fraction. The receptor comes from a man aged 30-40 years in good health. This chain connects TRBV19 to TRBJ2-2, with TRBD1 matching 9 bases. CDR3 sequence (DNA): TGTGCCAGTAGCCCCGGGACAGGGATCGACACCGGGGAGCTGTTTTTT. Translated: CASSPGTGIDTGELFF. Variable domain in full (rest from reference TRBV19 and TRBJ2-2): DGGITQSPKYLFRKEGQNVTLSCEQNLNHDAMYWYRQDPGQGLRLIYYSQIVNDFQKGDIAEGYSVSREKKESFPLTVTSAQKNPTAFYLCASSPGTGIDTGELFFGEGSRLTVL.